Listed below are T cell receptor beta chains from one sample, sequenced in a study of beta chain features in type 1 diabetes. Generated by immunoSEQ multiplex PCR, the TCRdb table keeps only in-frame clones and is missing some. Among about 210,000 clones listed, under 13% were seen once. Sequencing was done on a sample of central memory CD4+ T cells from blood. All receptors come from a man aged 18 to 29 in good health. CDR3s include the opening cysteine and the closing phenylalanine or tryptophan. The D gene is left open where the match is weak. Only some rows state a clone size, as once, few, many or a class for expanded clones.

d_gene,v_gene,j_gene,abundance,CDR3aa,CDR3nt
TRBD2,TRBV14,TRBJ2-7,few,CASSRRTSGPSYEQYF,TGTGCCAGCAGCCGCCGGACTAGCGGGCCCTCCTACGAGCAGTACTTC
.,TRBV7-6,TRBJ2-3,.,CASSALGRTDTQYF,TGTGCCAGCAGCGCCTTGGGCCGCACAGATACGCAGTATTTT
TRBD2,TRBV6-6,TRBJ2-5,.,CASSYSLAGPTQYF,TGTGCCAGCAGTTACTCGCTAGCGGGCCCAACCCAGTACTTC
.,TRBV30,TRBJ2-2,few,CAWRGPANTGELFF,TGTGCCTGGAGGGGTCCCGCGAACACCGGGGAGCTGTTTTTT
.,TRBV30,TRBJ2-7,.,CAWSVAVGEQYF,TGTGCCTGGAGTGTAGCCGTAGGCGAGCAGTACTTC
.,TRBV6-1,TRBJ1-2,few,CASSELGLGQDGYTF,TGTGCCAGCAGTGAATTAGGATTGGGCCAGGATGGCTACACCTTC
.,TRBV15,TRBJ2-5,.,CATSTKQGFRQETQYF,TGTGCCACCAGCACCAAGCAGGGTTTTCGGCAAGAGACCCAGTACTTC
.,TRBV25-1,TRBJ2-3,few,CASSESVAVGTDTQYF,TGTGCCAGCAGTGAATCGGTAGCGGTGGGCACAGATACGCAGTATTTT
TRBD1,TRBV15,TRBJ2-1,few,CATSKGQLSVFF,TGTGCCACCAGCAAGGGACAGCTAAGCGTGTTCTTC
.,TRBV28,TRBJ2-5,.,CASSSRDLGAVVGETQYF,TGTGCCAGCAGTTCCAGGGACCTTGGCGCGGTGGTTGGAGAGACCCAGTACTTC
.,TRBV27,TRBJ1-2,few,CASSLLGTEGYTF,TGTGCCAGCAGTTTATTGGGAACTGAGGGCTACACCTTC
.,TRBV5-6,TRBJ2-7,few,CATHLDGTHLYEQYF,TGTGCCACCCATTTAGACGGCACACACCTCTACGAGCAGTACTTC
.,TRBV29-1,TRBJ2-7,.,CSVEQGSYEQYF,TGCAGCGTTGAACAGGGATCCTACGAGCAGTACTTC
.,TRBV27,TRBJ1-2,few,CASSSSGYGYTF,.
.,TRBV9,TRBJ2-3,.,CASSGGTGWPDTQYF,TGTGCCAGCAGCGGAGGTACGGGGTGGCCAGATACGCAGTATTTT
TRBD1,TRBV5-1,TRBJ2-3,.,CASSLGQGATADTQYF,TGCGCCAGCAGCTTGGGACAGGGGGCAACTGCAGATACGCAGTATTTT
.,TRBV4-1,TRBJ2-1,few,CASSQGTGTAYNEQFF,TGCGCCAGCAGCCAAGGAACCGGGACGGCTTACAATGAGCAGTTCTTC
.,TRBV2,TRBJ1-5,few,CASTEELGGNQPQHF,TGTGCCAGCACAGAGGAGCTCGGTGGCAATCAGCCCCAGCATTTT
.,TRBV15,TRBJ2-3,few,CATSRVADTQYF,TGTGCCACCAGCAGAGTGGCCGATACGCAGTATTTT
TRBD1,TRBV6-5,TRBJ2-3,.,CASRPGQGWGTQYF,TGTGCCAGCAGACCGGGACAGGGGTGGGGTACGCAGTATTTT
.,TRBV7-9,TRBJ2-7,few,CASSPIRVGDEQYF,TGTGCCAGCAGCCCGATACGCGTAGGCGACGAGCAGTACTTC
.,TRBV28,TRBJ1-3,.,CASSSSPGLKDTIYF,TGTGCCAGCAGCTCGAGCCCGGGCCTCAAAGACACCATATATTTT
.,TRBV9,TRBJ2-3,few,CASSVDGQRTDTQYF,TGTGCCAGCAGCGTAGATGGACAGCGCACAGATACGCAGTATTTT
TRBD1,TRBV15,TRBJ1-4,few,CATSLDRVGEKLFF,TGTGCCACCAGCTTAGACAGGGTCGGGGAAAAACTGTTTTTT
.,TRBV7-7,TRBJ2-1,few,CASSPQGDEQFF,TGTGCCAGCAGCCCGCAGGGCGATGAGCAGTTCTTC
TRBD2,TRBV6-5,TRBJ2-5,.,CASSYGGRGTGETQYF,TGTGCCAGCAGTTACGGTGGGAGGGGAACCGGAGAGACCCAGTACTTC
TRBD2,TRBV19,TRBJ2-1,.,CASSIDGRAGLNEQFF,TGTGCCAGTAGTATCGACGGGAGGGCCGGTTTGAATGAGCAGTTCTTC
.,TRBV7-9,TRBJ2-5,.,CASSFRGIAETQYF,TGTGCCAGCAGCTTCAGAGGGATCGCAGAGACCCAGTACTTC
TRBD1,TRBV29-1,TRBJ2-3,.,CSATGTTVRMTDTQYF,TGCAGCGCGACAGGGACAACCGTACGAATGACAGATACGCAGTATTTT
TRBD1,TRBV28,TRBJ2-4,few,CASSPTTGGKGTIQYF,TGTGCCAGCAGTCCGACCACAGGGGGCAAGGGTACCATTCAGTACTTC
TRBD1,TRBV29-1,TRBJ1-5,.,CSVGQGVLDQPQHF,TGCAGCGTGGGACAGGGGGTCCTAGATCAGCCCCAGCATTTT
.,TRBV10-3,TRBJ2-3,few,CAISGPSGLPDTQYF,TGTGCCATCAGTGGCCCCTCAGGACTTCCAGATACGCAGTATTTT
TRBD2,TRBV27,TRBJ2-3,few,CASSQELAPYTDTQYF,TGTGCCAGCAGTCAGGAACTAGCGCCCTACACAGATACGCAGTATTTT